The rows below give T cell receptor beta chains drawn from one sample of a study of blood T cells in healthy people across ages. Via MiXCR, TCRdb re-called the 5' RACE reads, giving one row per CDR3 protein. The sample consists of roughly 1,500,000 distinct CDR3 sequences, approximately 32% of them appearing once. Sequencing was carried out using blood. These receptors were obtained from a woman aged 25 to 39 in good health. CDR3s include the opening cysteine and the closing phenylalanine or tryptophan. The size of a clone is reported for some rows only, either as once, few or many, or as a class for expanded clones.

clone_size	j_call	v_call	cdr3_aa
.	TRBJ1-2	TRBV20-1	CSASTGSKTMGYTF
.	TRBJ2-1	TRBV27	CASSLMTSTVEQFF
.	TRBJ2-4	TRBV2	CASSVVVQEQYF
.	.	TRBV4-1	CASSQAVADSSYNEQYF
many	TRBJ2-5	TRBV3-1	CASGGSSWGETQYF
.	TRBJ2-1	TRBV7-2	CAGSLVYTGEQFF
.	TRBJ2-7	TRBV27	CASREAGVQYEQYF
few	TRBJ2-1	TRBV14	CASSQDPGFMWSDEQFF
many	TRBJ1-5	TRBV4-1	CASSQPGRVGLQPQHF
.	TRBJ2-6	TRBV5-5	CASSLNRGSFLSGANVLTF
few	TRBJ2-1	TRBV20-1	CSARGTSGANEQFF
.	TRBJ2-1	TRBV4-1	CASSQLQGADEQFF
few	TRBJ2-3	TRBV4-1	CASSQGTSGRSSSTQYF
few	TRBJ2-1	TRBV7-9	CASSRGPTYNEQFF
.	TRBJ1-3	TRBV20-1	CSATSGTSVGPGNTIYF
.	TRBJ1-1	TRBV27	CASSLNRKSEAFF
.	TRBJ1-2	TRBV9	CASSVEGSGGLGYTF
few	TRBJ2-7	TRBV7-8	CASSIPGTGDYEQYF
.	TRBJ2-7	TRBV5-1	CASSLLGGYYEQYF
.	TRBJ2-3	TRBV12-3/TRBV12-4	CASSSKGLVSTDTQYF
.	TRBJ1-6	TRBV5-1	CASADGQPGAPLHF
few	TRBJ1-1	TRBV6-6	CASSSGQGRNTEAFF
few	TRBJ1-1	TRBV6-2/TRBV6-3	CASKRGRNTEAFF
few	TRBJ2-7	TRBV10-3	CAIKETLVGDEQYF
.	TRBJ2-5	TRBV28	CASSFVAGTGPNQETQYF
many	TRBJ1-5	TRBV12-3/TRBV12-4	CASSLERQYGPQHF
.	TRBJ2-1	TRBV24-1	CATGQGGSYDEQFF
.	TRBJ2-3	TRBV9	CASSVAGAPSGTDAQYF
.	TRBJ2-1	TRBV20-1	CSVGLAGGLNEQFF
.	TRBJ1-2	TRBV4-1	CASSHGQAVYGYTF
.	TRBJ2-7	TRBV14	CASSRRPGQGADEQYF
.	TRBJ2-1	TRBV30	CAWSATGWREGSYSEQFF
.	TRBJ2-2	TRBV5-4	CASSLDRRGGDTGELFF
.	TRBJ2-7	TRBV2	CASSEPPGQGWYEQYF
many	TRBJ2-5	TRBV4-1	CASSQEGGTQETQYF
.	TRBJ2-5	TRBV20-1	CSAGDPAGVKETQYF
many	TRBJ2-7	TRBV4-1	CASSQVGASGYEQYF
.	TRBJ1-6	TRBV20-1	CSARENTGTGVSYNSPLHF
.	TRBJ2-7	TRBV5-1	CASSLDGTSTHEQYF
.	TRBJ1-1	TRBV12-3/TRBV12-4	CASSPEWYGDTTEAFF
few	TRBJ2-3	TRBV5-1	CASSLAIAGGLDADTQYF
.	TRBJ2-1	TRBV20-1	CSARVPGGKDEQFF
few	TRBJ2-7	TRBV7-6	CASSLDQGNPYEQYF